This section outlines one TCR beta chain sequence together with its context. Original processing notes: Amplification of reference gene primers was used by the study to estimate nucleated cell counts. Generated by immunoSEQ multiplex PCR, the TCRdb table keeps only in-frame clones and is missing some. That table gives V, J and clone size, and the DNA gave D and trimming. The sample lists tens of thousands of clones; about 80% were seen once. V was clipped by 3 bases and J by 6 bases, with 10 bases between them. The germline gives CDR1 KGHDR, CDR2 SFDVKD. CDR3 length: 14 residues. These data come from a study of blood T cell repertoires in COVID-19.

This TCR was sampled from a woman aged 60-70 years with acute or convalescent COVID-19. V is TRBV24-1 and J is TRBJ2-2, with a possible D match to TRBD1 (6 bases). Sequencing was carried out using peripheral blood. CDR3 in amino acids: CATSDLPGAGELFF. Here the CDR3 DNA reads TGTGCCACCAGTGATCTACCAGGGGCCGGGGAGCTGTTTTTT.